A single sample gave rise to the 12 T cell receptor beta chains below, sequenced in a study of CD8 T cells in ankylosing spondylitis. Points from the study as a whole: Among TCR beta sequences, a motif of several highly homologous variants appeared characteristic of ankylosing spondylitis blood.

From the 5' RACE reads, TCRdb called clonotypes with MiXCR, one entry per CDR3 protein. The sample lists about 750,000 distinct CDR3 sequences; roughly 20% were seen once. Which antigens these TCRs recognize remains unknown. Sequencing input: blood, either unsorted or a sorted T cell fraction (not recorded which). These receptors were obtained from a male donor with ankylosing spondylitis.

The gene calls are TRBV7-2 and TRBJ2-1; no clear D gene. This CDR3 has 14 amino acids. Per the germline V gene, CDR1 is SGHTA and CDR2 is FQGNSA. Trimming removed 3 bases from V and 10 bases from J, with 16 bases in between. CDR3 loop: CASSFFPPPGEQFF. CDR3 coding DNA: TGTGCCAGCAGCTTCTTCCCCCCCCCGGGCGAGCAGTTCTTC.

The table lists this clonotype with many counts. This sequence joins TRBV7-2 and TRBJ1-1; no definite D call. Germline CDR1 reads SGHTA; CDR2 reads FQGNSA. The CDR3 totals 13 residues. Between the trimmed V and J ends, which lost 3 bases and 4 bases, there was a span of 9 bases. The DNA of the CDR3 is TGTGCCAGCAGCTTTCCGGGCACCACTGAAGCTTTCTTT. This codes for CASSFPGTTEAFF.

The chain recombines TRBV2 with TRBJ2-5, with D perhaps TRBD1 or TRBD2 (6 bases each). CDR3 length: 14 amino acids. The V end was cut by 5 bases, the J end by 9 bases, with 19 bases between. Looked up from germline, CDR1 is SNHLY and CDR2 is FYNNEI. The CDR3 sequence is CASSQTWGAGAQYF. CDR3 bases: TGTGCCAGCAGTCAAACTTGGGGGGCCGGGGCCCAGTACTTC. The variable domain in full, completed from reference TRBV2 and TRBJ2-5, reads EPEVTQTPSHQVTQMGQEVILRCVPISNHLYFYWYRQILGQKVEFLVSFYNNEISEKSEIFDDQFSVERPDGSNFTLKIRSTKLEDSAMYFCASSQTWGAGAQYFGPGTRLLVL.

This clonotype was found a few times. The V and J genes are TRBV7-9 and TRBJ1-4, with D maybe TRBD1 (5 bases). Germline V CDR1 and CDR2: SEHNR, FQNEAQ (reference sequence). Trimming stripped 5 bases from V and 7 bases from J, with 17 bases between. This CDR3 has 15 amino acids. The CDR3 loop reads CASSPTLGRAEKLFF. Here the CDR3 DNA reads TGTGCCAGCAGCCCTACCCTGGGACGGGCTGAAAAACTGTTTTTT.

J is TRBJ1-6 and V is TRBV20-1; D is undetermined. There are 12 residues in the CDR3. The germline V and J ends were trimmed by 0 bases and 9 bases, with 6 bases remaining between them. Germline assignment: CDR1 DFQATT and CDR2 SNEGSKA (reference sequence). In nucleotides, the CDR3 is TGCAGTGCTAGAGATGTCGGTTCACCCCTCCACTTT. Translating it yields CSARDVGSPLHF.

The chain links TRBV5-1 to TRBJ2-5, with D perhaps TRBD1 or TRBD2 (5 bases each). CDR3 length: 16 amino acids. Trimming shortened V by 4 bases and J by 5 bases, and 21 bases separated the two germline ends. CDR1 and CDR2 from the germline V gene are SGHRS and YFSETQ. The CDR3 spells CASSPSGPPGGETQYF. CDR3 sequence (DNA): TGCGCCAGCAGCCCCTCGGGACCGCCTGGCGGGGAGACCCAGTACTTC.

The gene calls are TRBV20-1 and TRBJ1-1, with 10 bases lining up with TRBD1. V shed 3 bases and J 4 bases; nucleotides not matched to a gene: 2. The CDR3 sequence is 13 residues long. Germline assignment: CDR1 DFQATT and CDR2 SNEGSKA (reference sequence). The CDR3 nucleotides are TGCAGTGCTAGCTGGACAGGGGGCACTGAAGCTTTCTTT. It translates to CSASWTGGTEAFF.

The V call is TRBV7-6, the J call TRBJ2-2, with TRBD2 identical over 8 bases. Germline V CDR1 and CDR2: SGHVS, FNYEAQ. V was pared by 2 bases and J by 8 bases, with 10 bases of the junction left unmatched. CDR3 size: 16 residues. CDR3 in DNA: TGTGCCAGCAGCTTATGGACTAGCACCCTATCTGGGGAGCTGTTTTTT. This translates into CASSLWTSTLSGELFF. The full variable domain, completed using reference TRBV7-6 and TRBJ2-2, is GAGVSQSPRYKVTKRGQDVALRCDPISGHVSLYWYRQALGQGPEFLTYFNYEAQQDKSGLPNDRFSAERPEGSISTLTIQRTEQRDSAMYRCASSLWTSTLSGELFFGEGSRLTVL.

This clonotype has a handful of counts. The V gene is TRBV20-1, the J gene TRBJ1-1; a weak D match, TRBD1 (5 bases). Germline CDR1 reads DFQATT; CDR2 reads SNEGSKA (reference sequence). Trimming stripped 2 bases from V and 6 bases from J, with 10 bases between. This CDR3 comprises 12 residues. The CDR3 nucleotides read TGCAGTGCTAGAAGGGGAGGCGCTGAAGCTTTCTTT. It specifies CSARRGGAEAFF.

The chain joins TRBV5-1 to TRBJ2-5; a weak D match, TRBD2 (5 bases). The CDR3 is made up of 12 amino acids. V dropped 4 bases and J dropped 5 bases, with 9 bases sitting between them. Germline CDR1 reads SGHRS; CDR2 reads YFSETQ. CDR3 DNA: TGCGCCAGCAGCACACGGAGGGAGACCCAGTACTTC. Residues: CASSTRRETQYF.

This clonotype showed up many times. The chain employs TRBV27 and TRBJ2-1, with TRBD2 matching over 14 bases. The germline gives CDR1 MNHEY, CDR2 SMNVEV (reference sequence). V shed 5 bases, J shed 0 bases, and the junction held 3 bases outside the gene matches. CDR3 length equals 17 residues. CDR3 amino acids: CASSPGTSGSSYNEQFF. The CDR3 DNA sequence: TGTGCCAGCAGTCCCGGGACTAGCGGGAGCTCCTACAATGAGCAGTTCTTC.

There are many counts of this clonotype. The chain has TRBV29-1 and TRBJ2-1, with TRBD2 identical over 9 bases. J was trimmed by 7 bases and V by 6 bases; bases with no gene match: 10. Per germline, CDR1 SQVTM and CDR2 ANQGSEA. The CDR3 extends over 14 amino acids. CDR3 sequence reads: CSVVAGVLGNEQFF. In nucleotides, the CDR3 is TGCAGCGTCGTAGCGGGAGTATTGGGGAATGAGCAGTTCTTC.